The clone carrying this TCR beta chain was detected only once. What it binds is unknown. This sample was taken from a study of monozygotic twins with cystic fibrosis. Broader study findings: V usage most resembled the co-twin in 13 of 16 pairs. Monozygotic CF twin pairs shared significantly more nucleotide-identical clonotypes than unrelated CF individuals did.

The CDR3 is 12 amino acids. Per germline, CDR1 GTSNPN and CDR2 SVGIG (reference sequence). With 7 bases removed from V and 8 bases from J, the gap between germline ends came to 16 bases. Profiling relied on immunoSEQ multiplex PCR, and the TCRdb table lists in-frame clones only, not all of them. Of under 30,000 clones in the sample, approximately 90% are singletons; the top ten hold about 0.54%. This clonotype was obtained from a girl aged 2 to 10 with cystic fibrosis. The chain links TRBV30 to TRBJ2-3; maybe TRBD2 (6 bases). Material: blood. CDR3 sequence reads: CASEGTHVTQYF. The CDR3 bases are TGTGCCTCGGAAGGGACTCATGTTACGCAGTATTTT.